The 27 T cell receptor beta chains below were found in one sample sequenced in a study of T-cell memory formation after mild COVID-19. MiXCR was run by TCRdb on the 5' RACE reads, yielding one entry per CDR3 protein. In the table there are 300,000 to 350,000 distinct CDR3 sequences, 10% to 15% of which are singletons. The specimen was PBMCs or a T cell subset sorted from them (not recorded which). These receptors came from a man between 18 and 35 years old who had mild COVID-19 (a few samples of this study predate the infection). Cell type and time point are not known.

In this sample, this clonotype turned up many times. V and J are TRBV7-2 and TRBJ2-3; no reliable D call. There are 14 residues in the CDR3. CDR1 SGHTA and CDR2 FQGNSA come from the germline V gene. Deletions cut 5 bases from V and 2 bases from J, with 11 bases between. As DNA, the CDR3 is TGTGCCAGCAGCCGGACCGATTACACAGATACGCAGTATTTT. This gives the protein CASSRTDYTDTQYF.

In DNA, the CDR3 is TGTGCCATCAGTGAGGGGGCTGAAGCTTTCTTT. Protein sequence: CAISEGAEAFF. The chain carries TRBV10-3 and TRBJ1-1; D is undetermined. V was shortened by 2 bases and J by 6 bases, with 4 bases between the two germline ends. This CDR3 has 11 residues. Germline V gene data show CDR1 as ENHRY and CDR2 as SYGVKD.

The V call is TRBV11-2, the J call TRBJ2-7; 9 nucleotides match TRBD1. V lost 1 base, J lost 7 bases, and 11 bases stayed unmatched. The V gene's germline CDR1 is SGHAT and CDR2 FQNNGV. The CDR3 runs to 16 residues. The CDR3 bases are TGTGCCAGCAGCTTAGGGGCCTGGACAGGGGCGTGGGAGCAGTACTTC. As protein: CASSLGAWTGAWEQYF.

The rearrangement links TRBV27 to TRBJ1-2, with a weak D call TRBD1 (5 bases). Deletions cut 2 bases from V and 8 bases from J, with 15 bases between. The CDR3 length is 14 residues. Looked up from germline, CDR1 is MNHEY and CDR2 is SMNVEV (reference sequence). The CDR3 DNA reads as TGTGCCAGCAGTTTAGCCGTAGACAGAGGCGGCTACACCTTC. Protein: CASSLAVDRGGYTF.

This clonotype has more than one count but fewer than ten. This chain links TRBV4-1 with TRBJ1-2; 12 bases fit TRBD1. The CDR3 has 15 residues. After removal of 2 bases from V and 8 bases from J, the junction contained 6 bases not matched to a gene. Germline CDR1 is MGHRA and CDR2 is YSYEKL. DNA of the CDR3: TGCGCCAGCAGCCAACCGGGACAGGGGGCTGGAGGCTACACCTTC. Translation: CASSQPGQGAGGYTF.

This chain joins TRBV9 and TRBJ1-1, with D perhaps TRBD1 (5 bases). Between the trimmed V and J ends, which lost 4 bases and 2 bases, there was a span of 15 bases. Germline CDR1 reads SGDLS; CDR2 reads YYNGEE. The CDR3 runs 15 residues. CDR3 DNA sequence: TGTGCCAGCAGCCCAGAGGTCAGGGTCAACACTGAAGCTTTCTTT. This sequence encodes CASSPEVRVNTEAFF.

CDR3 sequence: CASQGRGGQPQHF. The DNA of the CDR3 is TGTGCCAGCCAAGGCAGGGGAGGGCAGCCCCAGCATTTT. V and J are TRBV6-5 and TRBJ1-5; possible D gene TRBD1, 6 bases. CDR1 MNHEY and CDR2 SVGAGI come from the germline V gene. CDR3 size: 13 residues. V was trimmed by 8 bases and J by 7 bases, leaving 15 bases between them.

The chain is built from TRBV2 and TRBJ1-1; perhaps TRBD1 as D (5 bases). This CDR3 region has 12 residues. Trimming left V 8 bases short and J 9 bases short, with 16 bases between. The germline V gene has CDR1 SNHLY and CDR2 FYNNEI. For the CDR3, the DNA is TGTGCCAGCCGCCGGGACCGGGCCCAAGCTTTCTTT. This codes for CASRRDRAQAFF.

This clonotype was detected a few times. The chain couples TRBV18 to TRBJ2-7; no clear D. The CDR3 totals 13 residues. V gave up 3 bases and J gave up 3 bases, with 9 bases separating them. Per germline, CDR1 KGHSH and CDR2 LQKENI. CDR3 protein: CASSPSPDYEQYV. The CDR3 DNA reads TGTGCCAGCTCACCTTCCCCGGACTACGAGCAGTACGTC.

The table lists this clonotype with a few counts. This sequence joins TRBV7-2 and TRBJ1-6; a possible D gene is TRBD1 (5 bases). The CDR3 totals 13 residues. The germline V and J ends were trimmed by 6 bases and 13 bases, with 16 bases remaining between them. The germline gives CDR1 SGHTA, CDR2 FQGNSA. The chain's CDR3 is CASRTNVRGPLHF. The DNA for the CDR3 is TGTGCCAGCAGGACAAACGTGAGGGGTCCCCTCCACTTT.

This clonotype has a handful of counts. The chain employs TRBV15 and TRBJ1-5; TRBD1 matches 7 bases. Losses at the gene ends were 3 bases for V and 5 bases for J; bases not matched to a gene: 4. The CDR3 is 14 amino acids. CDR1 and CDR2 (germline): LNHNV, YYDKDF (reference sequence). CDR3 DNA sequence: TGTGCCACCAGCAGTTCACAGGGGTATCAGCCCCAGCATTTT. Amino acids: CATSSSQGYQPQHF.

This clonotype has just a few counts. The chain joins TRBV6-6 to TRBJ2-5; no clear D. Germline V gene sequence: CDR1 MNHNY, CDR2 SVGAGI (reference sequence). V was cut by 3 bases and J by 4 bases, with 9 bases left in between. This CDR3 comprises 13 residues. Written as DNA, the CDR3 is TGTGCCAGCAGTTATCTAGTCTTAGAGACCCAGTACTTC. It codes for CASSYLVLETQYF.

This rearrangement joins TRBV15 to TRBJ2-5; 9 nucleotides align to TRBD1. J lost 6 bases, V lost 0 bases, and 5 bases had no gene match. The CDR3 is 15 residues long. Germline V gives CDR1 LNHNV, CDR2 YYDKDF (reference sequence). As DNA, the CDR3 is TGTGCCACCAGCAGAGATAGCGGACAGGGGAAGACCCAGTACTTC. It is translated as CATSRDSGQGKTQYF.

In its sample, this clonotype was seen a few times. The genes are TRBV10-3 and TRBJ2-3; 15 nucleotides agree with TRBD2. CDR1 is ENHRY, CDR2 SYGVKD, per germline. Unmatched junction bases numbered 2, after V lost 6 bases and J lost 1 base. The CDR3 loop spans 16 amino acids. In nucleotides, the CDR3 is TGTGCCATCAGCTGGACTAGCGGGGGGGGCACAGATACGCAGTATTTT. As protein: CAISWTSGGGTDTQYF.

A few counts support this clonotype. The chain has TRBV28 and TRBJ2-2; 8 positions agree with TRBD2. CDR1 MDHEN and CDR2 SYDVKM come from the germline V gene. J gave up 7 bases and V 2 bases, and 6 bases lay outside the gene matches. The CDR3 is 15 residues long. The CDR3 loop reads CASSLAGGSSGELFF. In nucleotides, the CDR3 is TGTGCCAGCAGTTTAGCGGGAGGTTCCAGCGGGGAGCTGTTTTTT.

The V gene is TRBV29-1, the J gene TRBJ1-1, with 7 bases lining up with TRBD1. The CDR3 extends over 13 amino acids. V was clipped by 6 bases and J by 5 bases; unmatched bases: 9. Germline CDR1 and CDR2: SQVTM and ANQGSEA. The CDR3 is CSVSRQGGTEAFF. As DNA, the CDR3 is TGCAGCGTATCACGACAGGGAGGTACTGAAGCTTTCTTT.

This clonotype has more than one count but fewer than ten. V is TRBV13 and J is TRBJ2-7; possibly TRBD2 for D (5 bases). Trimming removed 0 bases from V and 0 bases from J, with 9 bases in between. The CDR3 runs to 15 residues. Germline V CDR1 and CDR2: PRHDT, FYEKMQ (reference sequence). The DNA for the CDR3 is TGTGCCAGCAGCTTAGGCGGGGAGAGCTCCTACGAGCAGTACTTC. Its translation is CASSLGGESSYEQYF.

This clonotype was seen ten or more times. CDR3: CASSEGNSNTGELFF. CDR3 nucleotide sequence: TGTGCCAGCAGTGAGGGCAATTCGAACACCGGGGAGCTGTTTTTT. The V and J genes are TRBV2 and TRBJ2-2; no reliable D call. V lost 3 bases, J lost 0 bases, and 8 bases lay in between. This CDR3 has 15 amino acids. Germline V lookup: CDR1 SNHLY, CDR2 FYNNEI. Complete variable domain (other parts from reference TRBV2 and TRBJ2-2): EPEVTQTPSHQVTQMGQEVILRCVPISNHLYFYWYRQILGQKVEFLVSFYNNEISEKSEIFDDQFSVERPDGSNFTLKIRSTKLEDSAMYFCASSEGNSNTGELFFGEGSRLTVL.

The table lists this clonotype with a few counts. The chain combines TRBV3-1 with TRBJ2-3, with 13 bases matching TRBD2. The CDR3 is 17 residues long. The V gene's germline CDR1 is LGHDT and CDR2 YNNKEL (reference sequence). With V trimmed by 8 bases and J by 1 base, 9 bases remained unmatched. CDR3 amino acids: CASGSLAGGPRTDTQYF. The CDR3 nucleotides read TGTGCCAGCGGGTCACTAGCGGGGGGGCCACGCACAGATACGCAGTATTTT.

This clonotype was detected a few times. The chain has TRBV7-9 and TRBJ2-7; D gene ambiguous. V lost 1 base and J lost 0, with 10 bases in between. The CDR3 extends over 15 amino acids. Germline V gives CDR1 SEHNR, CDR2 FQNEAQ (reference sequence). The CDR3 reads CASSLGGSSSYEQYF. In DNA form, the CDR3 reads TGTGCCAGCAGCTTAGGGGGAAGCAGCTCCTACGAGCAGTACTTC.

The chain uses TRBV29-1 and TRBJ2-3, with D possibly TRBD2 on 5 matching bases. Germline assignment: CDR1 SQVTM and CDR2 ANQGSEA. The CDR3 totals 15 residues. Trimming removed 2 bases at V and 1 base at J, with 13 bases between. The CDR3 sequence: CSVERGRDGTDTQYF. The CDR3 coding sequence is TGCAGCGTTGAACGGGGTAGGGATGGCACAGATACGCAGTATTTT.

This chain uses TRBV2 with TRBJ2-5, with D unresolved. The CDR3 is made up of 11 amino acids. Germline V lookup: CDR1 SNHLY, CDR2 FYNNEI. Trimming took off 3 bases at V and 5 bases at J, with 4 bases between the two ends. In nucleotides, the CDR3 is TGTGCCAGCAGTGACTGGGAGACCCAGTACTTC. It translates to CASSDWETQYF.

This clonotype appeared many times. The rearrangement joins TRBV7-9 to TRBJ2-1; D is possibly TRBD2 (6 bases). Germline values: CDR1 SEHNR, CDR2 FQNEAQ (reference sequence). Trimming removed 6 bases from V and 4 bases from J, with 10 bases in between. The CDR3 has 13 residues. Here the CDR3 reads CASSPEGYNEQFF. The CDR3 bases are TGTGCCAGCAGTCCGGAGGGGTACAATGAGCAGTTCTTC.

This clonotype was observed many times. The chain employs TRBV28 and TRBJ2-5; D possibly uses TRBD1 or TRBD2 (5 bases each). This CDR3 spans 14 amino acids. The V end was cut by 3 bases, the J end by 4 bases, with 12 bases between. Germline values: CDR1 MDHEN, CDR2 SYDVKM. CDR3 DNA sequence: TGTGCCAGCAGTTTGTTTGGGGCGGGAGAGACCCAGTACTTC. Its protein product is CASSLFGAGETQYF.

This clonotype showed up many times. The gene calls are TRBV7-6 and TRBJ2-5; 7 positions agree with TRBD1. The germline V gene encodes CDR1 SGHVS and CDR2 FNYEAQ. This CDR3 has 15 amino acids. Losses at the gene ends were 0 bases for V and 5 bases for J; bases not matched to a gene: 6. This CDR3 is CASSLAWGQTETQYF. The CDR3 DNA is TGTGCCAGCAGCTTAGCATGGGGACAGACGGAGACCCAGTACTTC.

The chain uses TRBV7-2 and TRBJ1-1; D is perhaps TRBD1 (6 bases). The CDR3 consists of 14 residues. Germline CDR1 reads SGHTA; CDR2 reads FQGNSA. V was cut by 3 bases and J by 2 bases, with 10 bases left in between. The CDR3, as DNA: TGTGCCAGCAGCTTTCGGGGGCGAAACACTGAAGCTTTCTTT. Its translation is CASSFRGRNTEAFF.

This chain links TRBV18 with TRBJ2-3; 7 bases map to TRBD2. The length of the CDR3 is 17 residues. CDR1 is KGHSH and CDR2 is LQKENI in the germline V gene. Trimming cost V 3 bases and J 2 bases; bases outside gene matches: 11. Written as DNA, the CDR3 is TGTGCCAGCTCACCCCCTAGCGGAAGTACCACCACAGATACGCAGTATTTT. Amino acids: CASSPPSGSTTTDTQYF. Looking up the rest from reference TRBV18 and TRBJ2-3 gives the full variable domain: NAGVMQNPRHLVRRRGQEARLRCSPMKGHSHVYWYRQLPEEGLKFMVYLQKENIIDESGMPKERFSAEFPKEGPSILRIQQVVRGDSAAYFCASSPPSGSTTTDTQYFGPGTRLTVL.